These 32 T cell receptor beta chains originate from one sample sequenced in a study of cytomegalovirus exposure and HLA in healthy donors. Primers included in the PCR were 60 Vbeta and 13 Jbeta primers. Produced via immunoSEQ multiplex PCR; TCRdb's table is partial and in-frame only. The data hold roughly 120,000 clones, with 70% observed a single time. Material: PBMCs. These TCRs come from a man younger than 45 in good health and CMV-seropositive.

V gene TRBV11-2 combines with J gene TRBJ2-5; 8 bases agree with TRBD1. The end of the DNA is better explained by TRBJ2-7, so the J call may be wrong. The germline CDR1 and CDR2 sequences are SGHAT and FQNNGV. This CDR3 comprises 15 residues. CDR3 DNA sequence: TGTGCCAGCACCGACTTGGGACAGGCCGCCTACGAGCAGTACTTC. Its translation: CASTDLGQAAYEQYF.

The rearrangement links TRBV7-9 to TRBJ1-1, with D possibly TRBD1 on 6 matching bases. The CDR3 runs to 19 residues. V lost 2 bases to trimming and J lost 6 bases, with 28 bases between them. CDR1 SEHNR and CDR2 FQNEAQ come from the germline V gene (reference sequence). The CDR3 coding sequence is TGTGCCAGCAGCTTAATTAGAGGGGGTAGCCGAGTTAGGAGCGCTGAAGCTTTCTTT. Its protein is CASSLIRGGSRVRSAEAFF.

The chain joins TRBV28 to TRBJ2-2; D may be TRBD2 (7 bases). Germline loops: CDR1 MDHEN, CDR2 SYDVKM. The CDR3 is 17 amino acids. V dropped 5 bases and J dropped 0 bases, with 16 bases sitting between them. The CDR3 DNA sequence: TGTGCCAGCAGTCCCGGGGGAGGGGGAGCGAACACCGGGGAGCTGTTTTTT. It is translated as CASSPGGGGANTGELFF.

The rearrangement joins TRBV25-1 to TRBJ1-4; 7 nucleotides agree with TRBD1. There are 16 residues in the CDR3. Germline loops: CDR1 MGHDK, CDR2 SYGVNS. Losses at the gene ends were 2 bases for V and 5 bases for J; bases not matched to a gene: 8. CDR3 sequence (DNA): TGTGCCAGCAGTGAAAGTTTCACAGGGGTCAATGAAAAACTGTTTTTT. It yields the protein CASSESFTGVNEKLFF.

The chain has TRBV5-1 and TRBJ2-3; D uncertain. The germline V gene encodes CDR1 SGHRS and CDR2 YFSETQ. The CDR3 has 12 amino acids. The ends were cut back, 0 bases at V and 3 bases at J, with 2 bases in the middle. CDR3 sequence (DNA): TGCGCCAGCAGCTTGGTAACAGATACGCAGTATTTT. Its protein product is CASSLVTDTQYF.

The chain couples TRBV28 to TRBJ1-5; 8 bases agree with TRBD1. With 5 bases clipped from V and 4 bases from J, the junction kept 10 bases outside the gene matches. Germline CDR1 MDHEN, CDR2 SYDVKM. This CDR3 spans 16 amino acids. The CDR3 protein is CASSPLWQGANQPQHF. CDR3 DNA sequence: TGTGCCAGCAGTCCCCTGTGGCAGGGGGCTAATCAGCCCCAGCATTTT.

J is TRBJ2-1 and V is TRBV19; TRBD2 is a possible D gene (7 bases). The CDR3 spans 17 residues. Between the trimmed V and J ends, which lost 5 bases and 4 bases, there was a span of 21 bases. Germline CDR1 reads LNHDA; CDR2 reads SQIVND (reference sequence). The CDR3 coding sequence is TGTGCCAGTAGTCCCGCCTCGAGGGGGGGAGGGTACAATGAGCAGTTCTTC. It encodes CASSPASRGGGYNEQFF.

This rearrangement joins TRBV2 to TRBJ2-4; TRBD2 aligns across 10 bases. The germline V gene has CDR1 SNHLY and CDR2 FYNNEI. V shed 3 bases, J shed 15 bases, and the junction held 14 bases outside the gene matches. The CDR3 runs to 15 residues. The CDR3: CASSEDPKLAGTLYF. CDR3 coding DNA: TGTGCCAGCAGTGAGGATCCGAAACTAGCGGGGACCTTGTACTTC.

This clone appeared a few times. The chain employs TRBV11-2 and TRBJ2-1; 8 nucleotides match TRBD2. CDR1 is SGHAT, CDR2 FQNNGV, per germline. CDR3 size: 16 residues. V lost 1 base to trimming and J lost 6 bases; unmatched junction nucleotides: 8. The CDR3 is CASSLVSGRMVNEQFF. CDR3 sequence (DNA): TGTGCCAGCAGCTTAGTGAGCGGGAGAATGGTCAATGAGCAGTTCTTC.

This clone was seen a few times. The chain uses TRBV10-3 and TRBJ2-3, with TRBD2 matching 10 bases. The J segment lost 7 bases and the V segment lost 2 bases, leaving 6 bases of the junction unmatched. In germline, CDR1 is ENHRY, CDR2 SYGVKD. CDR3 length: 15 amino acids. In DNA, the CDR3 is TGTGCCATCAGTGAGCCTAGCGGGAGCATAAATACGCAGTATTTT. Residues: CAISEPSGSINTQYF.

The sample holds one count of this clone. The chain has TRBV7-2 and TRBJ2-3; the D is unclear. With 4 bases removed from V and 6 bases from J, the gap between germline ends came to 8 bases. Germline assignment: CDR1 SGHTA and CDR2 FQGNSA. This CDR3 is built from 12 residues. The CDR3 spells CASSSLPDTQYF. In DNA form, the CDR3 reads TGTGCCAGCAGCTCCCTCCCCGATACGCAGTATTTT.

The CDR3, as DNA: TGTGCCAGCAGTTACTCGACAGGGGGCGTAAGTGGTGGCTACACCTTC. Its translation: CASSYSTGGVSGGYTF. The J gene is TRBJ1-2, the V gene TRBV6-6; 10 positions match TRBD1. The CDR3 is 16 amino acids. CDR1 and CDR2 (germline): MNHNY, SVGAGI (reference sequence). V lost 0 bases to trimming and J lost 7 bases; unmatched junction nucleotides: 8.

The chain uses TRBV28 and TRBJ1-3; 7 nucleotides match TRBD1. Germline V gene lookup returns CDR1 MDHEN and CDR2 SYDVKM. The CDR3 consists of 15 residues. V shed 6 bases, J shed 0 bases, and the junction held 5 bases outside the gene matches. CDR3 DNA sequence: TGTGCCAGCAGGCTGACAGGGTCCTCTGGAAACACCATATATTTT. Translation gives CASRLTGSSGNTIYF.

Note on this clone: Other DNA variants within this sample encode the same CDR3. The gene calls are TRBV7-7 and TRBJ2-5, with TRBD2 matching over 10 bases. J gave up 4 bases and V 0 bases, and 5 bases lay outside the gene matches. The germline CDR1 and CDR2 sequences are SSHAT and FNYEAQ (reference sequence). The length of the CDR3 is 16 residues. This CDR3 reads CASSLAKREGGETQYF. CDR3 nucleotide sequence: TGTGCCAGCAGCTTAGCCAAGCGGGAGGGGGGAGAGACCCAGTACTTC.

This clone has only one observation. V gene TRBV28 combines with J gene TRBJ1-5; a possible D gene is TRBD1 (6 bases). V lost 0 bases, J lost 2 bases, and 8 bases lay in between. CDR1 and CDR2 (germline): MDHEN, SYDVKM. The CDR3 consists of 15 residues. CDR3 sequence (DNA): TGTGCCAGCAGTTTATGGAACAGGGGCAATCAGCCCCAGCATTTT. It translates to CASSLWNRGNQPQHF.

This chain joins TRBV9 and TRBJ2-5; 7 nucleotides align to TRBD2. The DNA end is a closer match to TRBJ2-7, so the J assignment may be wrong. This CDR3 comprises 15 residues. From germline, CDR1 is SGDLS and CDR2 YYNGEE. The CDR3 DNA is TGTGCCAGCAGCGTAGCTACTAGCGCGGTCTACGAGCAGTACTTC. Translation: CASSVATSAVYEQYF.

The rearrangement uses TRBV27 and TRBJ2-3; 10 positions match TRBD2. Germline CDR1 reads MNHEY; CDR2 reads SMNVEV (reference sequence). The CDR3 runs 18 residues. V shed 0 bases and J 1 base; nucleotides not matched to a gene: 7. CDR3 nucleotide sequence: TGTGCCAGCAGTTTATCGGCTAGCGGGAGTATTGGCACAGATACGCAGTATTTT. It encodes CASSLSASGSIGTDTQYF.

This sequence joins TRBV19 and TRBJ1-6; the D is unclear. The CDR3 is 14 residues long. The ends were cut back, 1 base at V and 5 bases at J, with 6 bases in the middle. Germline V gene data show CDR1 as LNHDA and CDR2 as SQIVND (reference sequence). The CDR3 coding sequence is TGTGCCAGTAGTATAGGGCTGAATAATTCACCCCTCCACTTT. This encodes CASSIGLNNSPLHF.

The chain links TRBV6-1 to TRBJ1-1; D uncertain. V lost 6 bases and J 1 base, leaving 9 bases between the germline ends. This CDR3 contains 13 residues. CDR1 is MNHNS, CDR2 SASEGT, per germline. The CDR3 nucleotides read TGTGCCAGCAGCTCCCTTAAGAACACTGAAGCTTTCTTT. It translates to CASSSLKNTEAFF.

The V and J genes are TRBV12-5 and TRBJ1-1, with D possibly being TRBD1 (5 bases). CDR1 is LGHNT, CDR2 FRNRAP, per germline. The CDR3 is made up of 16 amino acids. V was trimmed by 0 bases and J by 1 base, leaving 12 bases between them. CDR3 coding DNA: TGTGCTAGTGGTTTGGTACTCGGCCAGGGGAACACTGAAGCTTTCTTT. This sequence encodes CASGLVLGQGNTEAFF.

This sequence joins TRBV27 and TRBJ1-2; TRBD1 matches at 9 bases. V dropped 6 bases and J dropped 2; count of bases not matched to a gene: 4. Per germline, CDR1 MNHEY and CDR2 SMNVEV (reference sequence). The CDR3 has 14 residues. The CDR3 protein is CASRGQGLNYGYTF. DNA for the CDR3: TGTGCCAGCAGGGGACAGGGTTTGAACTATGGCTACACCTTC.

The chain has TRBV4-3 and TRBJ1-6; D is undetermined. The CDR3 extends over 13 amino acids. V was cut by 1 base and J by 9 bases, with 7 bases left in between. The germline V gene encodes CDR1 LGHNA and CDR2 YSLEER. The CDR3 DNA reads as TGCGCCAGCAGCCAAGGAGGGCGTTCACCCCTCCACTTT. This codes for CASSQGGRSPLHF.

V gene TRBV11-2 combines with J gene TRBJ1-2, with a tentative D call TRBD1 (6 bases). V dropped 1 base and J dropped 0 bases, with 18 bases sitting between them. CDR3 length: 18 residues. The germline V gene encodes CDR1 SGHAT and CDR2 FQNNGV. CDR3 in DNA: TGTGCCAGCAGCTTAGCTTGGTACAGGGCGGAAGCTAACTATGGCTACACCTTC. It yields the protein CASSLAWYRAEANYGYTF.

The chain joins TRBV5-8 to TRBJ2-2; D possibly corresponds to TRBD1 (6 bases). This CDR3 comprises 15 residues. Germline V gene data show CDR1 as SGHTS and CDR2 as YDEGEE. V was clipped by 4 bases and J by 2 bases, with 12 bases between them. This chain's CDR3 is CASSPGTTNTGELFF. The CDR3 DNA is TGTGCCAGCAGCCCCGGGACAACCAACACCGGGGAGCTGTTTTTT.

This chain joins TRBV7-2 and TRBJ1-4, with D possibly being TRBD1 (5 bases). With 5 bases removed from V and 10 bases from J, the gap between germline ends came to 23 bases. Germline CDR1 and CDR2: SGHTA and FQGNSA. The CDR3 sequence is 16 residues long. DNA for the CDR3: TGTGCCAGCAGCCCCCACCTACTAACGGGGGAGAGAAAACTGTTTTTT. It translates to CASSPHLLTGERKLFF.

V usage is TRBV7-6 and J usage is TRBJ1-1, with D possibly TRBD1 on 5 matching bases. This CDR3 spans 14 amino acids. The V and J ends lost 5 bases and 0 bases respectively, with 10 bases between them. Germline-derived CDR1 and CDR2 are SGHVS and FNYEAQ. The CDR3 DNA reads TGTGCCAGCAGCACTTACAGGCTGAACACTGAAGCTTTCTTT. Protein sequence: CASSTYRLNTEAFF.

CDR3 nucleotide sequence: TGTGCCACCCTAGCGGGAGAGGAAAATGAGCAGTTCTTC. It translates to CATLAGEENEQFF. The chain links TRBV6-5 to TRBJ2-1, with 10 bases matching TRBD2. The J segment lost 7 bases and the V segment lost 10 bases, leaving 7 bases of the junction unmatched. CDR1 and CDR2 from the germline V gene are MNHEY and SVGAGI. The CDR3 has 13 residues.

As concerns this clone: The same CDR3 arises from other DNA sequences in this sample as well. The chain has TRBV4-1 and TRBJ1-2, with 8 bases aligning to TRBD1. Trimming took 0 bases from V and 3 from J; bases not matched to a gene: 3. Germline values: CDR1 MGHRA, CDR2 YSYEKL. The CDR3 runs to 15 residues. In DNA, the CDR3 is TGCGCCAGCAGCCAAGAAGGACAGGGCGACTATGGCTACACCTTC. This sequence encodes CASSQEGQGDYGYTF.

The chain's CDR3 is CASSSPSGSSYNEQFF. DNA of the CDR3: TGTGCCAGCAGTTCGCCTAGCGGAAGCTCCTACAATGAGCAGTTCTTC. This rearrangement joins TRBV6-5 to TRBJ2-1, with 7 bases matching TRBD2. Germline V gene sequence: CDR1 MNHEY, CDR2 SVGAGI. Unmatched junction bases numbered 6, after V lost 4 bases and J lost 0 bases. The CDR3 totals 16 residues.

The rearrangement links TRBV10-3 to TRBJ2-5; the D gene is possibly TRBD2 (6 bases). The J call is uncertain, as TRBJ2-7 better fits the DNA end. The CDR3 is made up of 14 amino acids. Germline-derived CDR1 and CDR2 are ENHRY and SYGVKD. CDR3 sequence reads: CAISEAGPSYEQYF. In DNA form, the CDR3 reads TGTGCCATCAGTGAGGCGGGGCCGTCCTACGAGCAGTACTTC.

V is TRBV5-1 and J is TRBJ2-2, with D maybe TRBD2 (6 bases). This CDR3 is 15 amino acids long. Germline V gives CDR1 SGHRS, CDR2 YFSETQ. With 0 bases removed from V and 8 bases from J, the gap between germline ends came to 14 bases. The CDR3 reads CASSLEWTTGGELFF. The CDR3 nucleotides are TGCGCCAGCAGCTTGGAATGGACTACTGGGGGGGAGCTGTTTTTT.

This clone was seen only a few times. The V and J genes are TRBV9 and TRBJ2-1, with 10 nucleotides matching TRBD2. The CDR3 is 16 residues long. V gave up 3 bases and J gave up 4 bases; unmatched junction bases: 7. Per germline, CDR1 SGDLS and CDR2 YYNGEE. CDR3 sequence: CASSAMRTSGYNEQFF. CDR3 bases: TGTGCCAGCAGCGCCATGAGGACTAGCGGATACAATGAGCAGTTCTTC.